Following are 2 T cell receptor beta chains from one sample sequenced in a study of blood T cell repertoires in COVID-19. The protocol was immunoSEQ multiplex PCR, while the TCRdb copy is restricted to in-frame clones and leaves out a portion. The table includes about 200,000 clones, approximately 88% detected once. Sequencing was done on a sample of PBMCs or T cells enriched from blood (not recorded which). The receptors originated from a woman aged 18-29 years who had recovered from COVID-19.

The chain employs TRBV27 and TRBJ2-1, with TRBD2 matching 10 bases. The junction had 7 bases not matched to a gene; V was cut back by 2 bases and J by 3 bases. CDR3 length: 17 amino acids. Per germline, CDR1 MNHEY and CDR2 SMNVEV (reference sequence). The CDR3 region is CASSLNSGLAYYNEQFF. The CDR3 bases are TGTGCCAGCAGTTTAAATTCGGGACTAGCGTACTACAATGAGCAGTTCTTC.

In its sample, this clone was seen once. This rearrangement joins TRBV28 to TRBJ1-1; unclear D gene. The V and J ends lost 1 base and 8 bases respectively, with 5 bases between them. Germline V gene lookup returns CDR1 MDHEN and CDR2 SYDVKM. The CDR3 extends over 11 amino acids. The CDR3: CASSLSTEAFF. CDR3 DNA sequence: TGTGCCAGCAGTTTATCGACAGAAGCTTTCTTT.